This is a list of T cell receptor beta chains from one sample in a study of T cell clones after liver transplantation. This table comes from immunoSEQ multiplex PCR, and its TCRdb copy is limited to in-frame clones, with some not included. The table includes tens of thousands of clones, under 90% detected once. The sample in question was CD4+ T cells from blood, obtained around 48 months after liver transplant. All receptors derive from a human patient who received a liver transplant. Some T cells could come from the graft donor. CDR3s include the opening cysteine and the closing phenylalanine or tryptophan. Each record gives: D gene, J gene, V gene, clone size, CDR3 protein, CDR3 DNA. D genes are given only for firm matches. Clone size is given for some rows only: seen once, a few or many times, or a class if the clone is expanded.

d_gene: -
j_gene: TRBJ1-1
v_gene: TRBV5-6
abundance: -
CDR3aa: CASSLARLNTEAFF
CDR3nt: TGTGCCAGCAGCTTGGCCAGATTGAACACTGAAGCTTTCTTT

d_gene: -
j_gene: TRBJ2-5
v_gene: TRBV6-5
abundance: -
CDR3aa: CASSYAGKETQYF
CDR3nt: TGTGCCAGCAGTTACGCGGGAAAGGAGACCCAGTACTTC

d_gene: -
j_gene: TRBJ2-2
v_gene: TRBV7-2
abundance: -
CDR3aa: CASSLAGGSGVGELFF
CDR3nt: TGTGCCAGCAGCTTAGCGGGGGGTAGCGGAGTCGGGGAGCTGTTTTTT

d_gene: -
j_gene: TRBJ2-5
v_gene: TRBV30
abundance: -
CDR3aa: CAWTRGSGYQETQYF
CDR3nt: TGTGCCTGGACCCGAGGGTCGGGGTACCAAGAGACCCAGTACTTC

d_gene: -
j_gene: TRBJ2-4
v_gene: TRBV7-2
abundance: once
CDR3aa: CASSLGIGSVYF
CDR3nt: TGTGCCAGCAGCTTAGGTATCGGGTCGGTATACTTC

d_gene: -
j_gene: TRBJ1-2
v_gene: TRBV28
abundance: -
CDR3aa: CASKSGGPYGYTF
CDR3nt: TGTGCCAGCAAATCGGGCGGCCCCTATGGCTACACCTTC

d_gene: -
j_gene: TRBJ2-2
v_gene: TRBV4-1
abundance: -
CDR3aa: CASSHGNTGELFF
CDR3nt: TGCGCCAGCAGCCACGGGAACACCGGGGAGCTGTTTTTT

d_gene: TRBD1
j_gene: TRBJ2-1
v_gene: TRBV27
abundance: -
CDR3aa: CASSLDRDRHFF
CDR3nt: TGTGCCAGCAGTTTAGACCGGGACAGGCACTTCTTC

d_gene: TRBD1
j_gene: TRBJ2-2
v_gene: TRBV5-1
abundance: -
CDR3aa: CASSLAGRQGSTGELFF
CDR3nt: TGCGCCAGCAGCTTGGCCGGTCGACAGGGGAGCACCGGGGAGCTGTTTTTT

d_gene: -
j_gene: TRBJ2-1
v_gene: TRBV5-4
abundance: -
CDR3aa: CASSPGVRVEQFF
CDR3nt: TGTGCCAGCAGCCCCGGGGTGCGGGTTGAGCAGTTCTTC

d_gene: -
j_gene: TRBJ2-3
v_gene: TRBV6-1
abundance: -
CDR3aa: CASLRAGTDTQYF
CDR3nt: TGTGCCTCCCTCCGAGCGGGCACAGATACGCAGTATTTT

d_gene: -
j_gene: TRBJ2-7
v_gene: TRBV11-2
abundance: -
CDR3aa: CASSPGPALGGYEQYF
CDR3nt: TGTGCCAGCAGCCCCGGGCCAGCCTTAGGAGGCTACGAGCAGTACTTC

d_gene: TRBD1
j_gene: TRBJ2-4
v_gene: TRBV4-3
abundance: -
CDR3aa: CASSQDPDRGAKNIQYF
CDR3nt: TGCGCCAGCAGCCAAGATCCCGACAGGGGAGCCAAAAACATTCAGTACTTC

d_gene: -
j_gene: TRBJ1-1
v_gene: TRBV5-1
abundance: -
CDR3aa: CASSLERSNTEAFF
CDR3nt: TGCGCCAGCAGCTTGGAACGGTCGAACACTGAAGCTTTCTTT

d_gene: -
j_gene: TRBJ1-2
v_gene: TRBV9
abundance: -
CDR3aa: CASSDAGSEYGYTF
CDR3nt: TGTGCCAGCAGCGATGCAGGGTCGGAATATGGCTACACCTTC

d_gene: -
j_gene: TRBJ2-2
v_gene: TRBV15
abundance: -
CDR3aa: CATGGAGATGELFF
CDR3nt: TGTGCCACCGGTGGGGCGGGGGCCACCGGGGAGCTGTTTTTT

d_gene: TRBD2
j_gene: TRBJ2-5
v_gene: TRBV2
abundance: -
CDR3aa: CASSERGLAGGTQYF
CDR3nt: TGTGCCAGCAGTGAACGGGGACTAGCGGGAGGGACCCAGTACTTC

d_gene: -
j_gene: TRBJ2-5
v_gene: TRBV7-2
abundance: -
CDR3aa: CASSPGSVWETQYF
CDR3nt: TGTGCCAGCAGCCCCGGATCGGTGTGGGAGACCCAGTACTTC

d_gene: -
j_gene: TRBJ1-2
v_gene: TRBV30
abundance: -
CDR3aa: CAWIAGFYGYTF
CDR3nt: TGTGCCTGGATTGCCGGGTTTTATGGCTACACCTTC

d_gene: TRBD1
j_gene: TRBJ2-1
v_gene: TRBV14
abundance: -
CDR3aa: CASSQHRDREGNEQFF
CDR3nt: TGTGCCAGCAGCCAACACCGGGACAGGGAGGGGAATGAGCAGTTCTTC

d_gene: -
j_gene: TRBJ2-5
v_gene: TRBV11-2
abundance: -
CDR3aa: CASSLDLGTEETQYF
CDR3nt: TGTGCCAGCAGCTTAGATCTGGGGACGGAAGAGACCCAGTACTTC

d_gene: -
j_gene: TRBJ2-3
v_gene: TRBV10-3
abundance: -
CDR3aa: CAISNTDTQYF
CDR3nt: TGTGCCATCAGCAACACAGATACGCAGTATTTT

d_gene: TRBD1
j_gene: TRBJ2-5
v_gene: TRBV5-4
abundance: -
CDR3aa: CASSGGTEETQYF
CDR3nt: TGTGCCAGCAGCGGTGGGACAGAAGAGACCCAGTACTTC

d_gene: -
j_gene: TRBJ1-2
v_gene: TRBV2
abundance: once
CDR3aa: CASRLNREYGYTF
CDR3nt: TGTGCCAGCAGGCTCAACAGGGAGTATGGCTACACCTTC

d_gene: -
j_gene: TRBJ2-5
v_gene: TRBV5-6
abundance: -
CDR3aa: CASSLAGSQETQYF
CDR3nt: TGTGCCAGCAGCTTGGCCGGGAGCCAAGAGACCCAGTACTTC

d_gene: TRBD1
j_gene: TRBJ1-4
v_gene: TRBV5-1
abundance: -
CDR3aa: CASSQTPGQPNEKLFF
CDR3nt: TGCGCCAGCAGCCAAACACCGGGACAGCCAAATGAAAAACTGTTTTTT

d_gene: -
j_gene: TRBJ2-1
v_gene: TRBV2
abundance: -
CDR3aa: CASSEAGVAGNEQFF
CDR3nt: TGTGCCAGCAGTGAAGCGGGAGTGGCCGGCAATGAGCAGTTCTTC

d_gene: TRBD1
j_gene: TRBJ1-5
v_gene: TRBV19
abundance: -
CDR3aa: CASSDRVGQPQHF
CDR3nt: TGTGCCAGTTCCGACAGGGTAGGGCAGCCCCAGCATTTT

d_gene: -
j_gene: TRBJ2-3
v_gene: TRBV14
abundance: -
CDR3aa: CASSQENPDTQYF
CDR3nt: TGTGCCAGCAGCCAAGAGAATCCCGATACGCAGTATTTT

d_gene: -
j_gene: TRBJ2-6
v_gene: TRBV4-2
abundance: -
CDR3aa: CASSQDFRTGANVLTF
CDR3nt: TGTGCCAGCAGCCAAGATTTTAGGACTGGGGCCAACGTCCTGACTTTC

d_gene: -
j_gene: TRBJ2-5
v_gene: TRBV7-9
abundance: -
CDR3aa: CASSSTWGTMETQYF
CDR3nt: TGTGCCAGCAGCTCAACCTGGGGGACGATGGAGACCCAGTACTTC

d_gene: TRBD2
j_gene: TRBJ2-3
v_gene: TRBV27
abundance: -
CDR3aa: CASSPSGRAHDTQYF
CDR3nt: TGTGCCAGCAGTCCTAGCGGGAGGGCCCACGATACGCAGTATTTT

d_gene: TRBD2
j_gene: TRBJ2-7
v_gene: TRBV10-3
abundance: -
CDR3aa: CAIRDSGNHYEQYF
CDR3nt: TGTGCCATCAGAGACAGCGGGAACCACTACGAGCAGTACTTC

d_gene: -
j_gene: TRBJ1-3
v_gene: TRBV28
abundance: few
CDR3aa: CASSKGLWTVNLSGNTIYF
CDR3nt: TGTGCCAGCAGCAAGGGTCTTTGGACAGTCAACCTCTCTGGAAACACCATATATTTT

d_gene: TRBD2
j_gene: TRBJ2-3
v_gene: TRBV11-2
abundance: -
CDR3aa: CASSLEGVAGDTQYF
CDR3nt: TGTGCCAGCAGCTTAGAGGGGGTAGCGGGTGATACGCAGTATTTT